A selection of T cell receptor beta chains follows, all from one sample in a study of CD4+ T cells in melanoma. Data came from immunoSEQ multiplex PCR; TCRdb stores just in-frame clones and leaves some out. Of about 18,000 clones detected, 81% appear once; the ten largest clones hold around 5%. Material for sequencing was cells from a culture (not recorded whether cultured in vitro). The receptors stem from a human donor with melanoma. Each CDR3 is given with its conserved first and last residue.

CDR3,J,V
CASSIDEGIGGELFF,TRBJ2-2,TRBV19
CASSQAGVRTGELFF,TRBJ2-2,TRBV14
CASSYGAGGFYGYTF,TRBJ1-2,TRBV6-5
CSVGLAGGQTQYF,TRBJ2-5,TRBV29-1
CASSAGSATQYF,TRBJ2-3,TRBV7-9
CASSEAPPDVWAGNTIYF,TRBJ1-3,TRBV2
CASTGGLADTQYF,TRBJ2-3,TRBV27
CASSRTGDSYNSPLHF,TRBJ1-6,TRBV11-2
CASSIQGVGETQYF,TRBJ2-5,TRBV19
CASSLATPGQGEAFF,TRBJ1-1,TRBV7-9
CASSQLDGTYGYTF,TRBJ1-2,TRBV18
CASSFQPNTGELFF,TRBJ2-2,TRBV11-2
CASSEIGTGHQPQHF,TRBJ1-5,TRBV6-1
CASSEELGPDQPQHF,TRBJ1-5,TRBV2
CASSQQPGVDTQYF,TRBJ2-3,TRBV14
CASSPWDGNTGELFF,TRBJ2-2,TRBV6-5